Below, one T cell receptor (beta chain) is given with its context. Clones were read by immunoSEQ multiplex PCR, and TCRdb kept only the in-frame ones, dropping some. This table has around 75,000 clones, roughly 90% appearing once. J lost 7 bases, V lost 1 base, and 4 bases had no gene match. Germline V gene data show CDR1 as LNHDA and CDR2 as SQIVND (reference sequence). The CDR3 is made up of 14 amino acids. This specimen comes from a study of blood T cell repertoires in COVID-19. Study details: Whether acute or convalescent, the COVID-19 samples came from the United States, Italy and Spain. From T cells, B-cell-depleted T cells, or PBMCs came the material, which was cDNA or gDNA.

Material: peripheral blood. This clonotype was sampled from a human donor in a cohort sampled during active COVID-19. The chain uses TRBV19 and TRBJ2-1, with 7 positions matching TRBD2. The CDR3, as DNA: TGTGCCAGTAGTATAGCGACTAGCAATAATGAGCAGTTCTTC. Its protein is CASSIATSNNEQFF.